Presented here are 4 T cell receptor beta chains from one specimen sequenced in a study of Ad26.COV2.S vaccination and SARS-CoV-2 variants. Treatment denoted: some 20 received Ad26.COV2.S at low or high dose, single or two shots; about 5 received placebo; per-sample allocation not given. Samples were taken on day 63 after the first vaccine or placebo injection. Only in-frame clones appear in the TCRdb table, and some are missing; sequencing was by immunoSEQ multiplex PCR. The sample holds hundreds of thousands of clones, more than 85% seen once. The sample was peripheral blood, taken in a trial of Ad26.COV2.S vaccine versus placebo. The receptors derive from a person aged 18-60 years who received the Ad26.COV2.S COVID-19 vaccine or a placebo.

The table lists this clone with a count of one. This chain connects TRBV7-6 to TRBJ1-5, with D hard to call. The CDR3 totals 15 residues. The germline V and J ends were trimmed by 5 bases and 0 bases, with 11 bases remaining between them. Germline lookup yields CDR1 SGHVS and CDR2 FNYEAQ. The CDR3 loop is CASSPTPDSNQPQHF. In nucleotides, the CDR3 is TGTGCCAGCAGCCCCACACCGGATAGCAATCAGCCCCAGCATTTT.

This clone was seen just once. V is TRBV12-3 or TRBV12-4 and J is TRBJ1-2, with TRBD1 as a possible D gene (6 bases). With 6 bases removed from V and 5 bases from J, the gap between germline ends came to 13 bases. This CDR3 has 13 amino acids. CDR3 protein: CASSPGGGYGYTF. The CDR3 coding sequence is TGTGCCAGCAGCCCCGGGGGCGGTTATGGCTACACCTTC.

This sequence joins TRBV10-1 and TRBJ2-6; no definite D call. V was clipped by 5 bases and J by 0 bases, with 5 bases between them. CDR1 is WNHNN and CDR2 is SYGVQD in the germline V gene (reference sequence). There are 14 residues in the CDR3. CDR3 protein: CASSLNSGANVLTF. For the CDR3, the DNA is TGCGCCAGCAGTTTGAACTCTGGGGCCAACGTCCTGACTTTC.

This clone was seen only once. The chain uses TRBV6-9 and TRBJ1-4, with D perhaps matching TRBD1 (6 bases). Germline-derived CDR1 and CDR2 are MNHGY and SVAAGI. V was shortened by 0 bases and J by 7 bases, with 12 bases between the two germline ends. The CDR3 is 15 residues long. The CDR3 reads CASSYSRGRREKLFF. The DNA for the CDR3 is TGTGCCAGCAGTTATTCACGGGGGCGTCGTGAAAAACTGTTTTTT.